This note documents a single TCR beta chain sequence. The data were obtained in a study of blood T cell repertoires in COVID-19. Libraries were prepared by immunoSEQ multiplex PCR; TCRdb keeps only in-frame clonotypes and omits some of them. The sample shows under 200,000 clones, nearly 90% of them seen only once. Germline V CDR1 and CDR2: LGHDT, YNNKEL (reference sequence). The V gene lost 3 bases and the J gene lost 4 bases, with 22 bases spanning the gap. The CDR3 consists of 18 residues. This chain uses TRBV3-1 (or the pseudogene TRBV3-2) with TRBJ1-3, with a possible D match to TRBD1 (6 bases). The sample comprised peripheral blood. This clonotype originated in a man aged 60 to 69 with active or convalescent COVID-19. This chain's CDR3 is CASSHLPRATGHGNTIYF. The DNA for the CDR3 is TGTGCCAGCAGCCATCTCCCCAGGGCTACAGGGCACGGAAACACCATATATTTT.